This entry concerns a single T cell receptor beta chain. Its antigen is currently unknown. This sample is part of a study of brain metastases from non-small cell lung cancer. Findings and caveats of the study: In around 66% of brain metastases, T-cell clones were expanded compared with matched primary tumors. T-cell infiltration was lower in brain metastases than primaries (P < 0.001). Brain metastases shared most TCR repertoire with primaries, with sparse T cells.

Using immunoSEQ multiplex PCR, the repertoire was profiled, and TCRdb retains in-frame clones only, with some absent. This table holds 2,500 or so clones, approximately 85% found once. This TCR came from a donor at least 40 years old with non-small cell lung cancer. The specimen was primary lung tumor tissue.

CDR3 residues: CASSLRRDQETQYF. CDR3 nucleotides: TGTGCCAGCAGCTTAAGGAGGGACCAAGAGACCCAGTACTTC. V usage is TRBV7-2 and J usage is TRBJ2-5, with D maybe TRBD2 (6 bases). The V and J ends lost 2 bases and 0 bases respectively, with 7 bases between them. The CDR3 loop spans 14 amino acids. CDR1 and CDR2 from the germline V gene are SGHTA and FQGNSA.